This is a list of T cell receptor beta chains from one sample in a study of identical twins. From the 5' RACE reads, TCRdb called clonotypes with MiXCR, one entry per CDR3 protein. The table lists about 690,000 distinct CDR3 sequences, over 20% of them singletons, with about 4.5% in the top ten. This sample was shared with a second study, whose subject was T cells expressing NK-cell markers.

The specimen was PBMCs. Receptors originate from a woman aged 18 to 35 in good health. The CDR3 runs from the conserved cysteine through the conserved F or W. D genes are given only for firm matches. Clone size appears in some rows only: once, few, many, or a class for an expanded clone.

CDR3: CASSQWDRDYYGYTF
DNA: TGTGCCAGCAGCCAATGGGACAGGGACTACTATGGCTACACCTTC
size: .
V: TRBV4-2
D: TRBD1
J: TRBJ1-2

CDR3: CAITNQAGGPEEQYF
DNA: TGTGCCATCACCAACCAGGCGGGAGGGCCGGAAGAGCAGTACTTC
size: .
V: TRBV10-3
D: TRBD2
J: TRBJ2-7

CDR3: CSATGGAGTEAFF
DNA: TGCAGCGCCACGGGGGGCGCGGGGACTGAAGCTTTCTTT
size: .
V: TRBV29-1
D: .
J: TRBJ1-1

CDR3: CASRFSGTNGYNEQFF
DNA: TGTGCCAGCAGATTCTCCGGGACCAACGGCTACAATGAGCAGTTCTTC
size: few
V: TRBV6-5
D: .
J: TRBJ2-1

CDR3: CASSQDSGGNQPQHF
DNA: TGCGCCAGCAGCCAAGATAGTGGCGGCAATCAGCCCCAGCATTTT
size: many
V: TRBV4-3
D: .
J: TRBJ1-5

CDR3: CASSPALGDTQYF
DNA: TGTGCCAGCAGCCCCGCATTGGGGGATACGCAGTATTTT
size: many
V: TRBV7-3
D: .
J: TRBJ2-3

CDR3: CASSSTGQVEAFF
DNA: TGTGCCAGCAGTTCTACGGGACAGGTTGAAGCTTTCTTT
size: .
V: TRBV27
D: TRBD1
J: TRBJ1-1

CDR3: CSSTDRGATDTQYF
DNA: TGCAGTTCGACAGACCGGGGGGCCACAGATACGCAGTATTTT
size: few
V: TRBV20-1
D: .
J: TRBJ2-3

CDR3: CASSFPRAGPLSGANVLTF
DNA: TGTGCCAGCAGCTTCCCGAGGGCGGGGCCCCTCTCTGGGGCCAACGTCCTGACTTTC
size: .
V: TRBV11-2
D: .
J: TRBJ2-6

CDR3: CAISGGNTQYF
DNA: TGTGCCATCAGTGGGGGGAATACGCAGTATTTT
size: .
V: TRBV10-3
D: .
J: TRBJ2-3

CDR3: CSAKLTGLNTEAFF
DNA: TGCAGTGCTAAACTCACAGGTTTGAACACTGAAGCTTTCTTT
size: .
V: TRBV20-1
D: .
J: TRBJ1-1

CDR3: CASSSPGQGEIGYGYTF
DNA: TGTGCCAGCAGTTCCCCGGGACAGGGGGAAATTGGCTATGGCTACACCTTC
size: .
V: TRBV6-2/TRBV6-3
D: TRBD1
J: TRBJ1-2

CDR3: CATAGGASGYTF
DNA: TGTGCCACCGCCGGGGGGGCAAGTGGCTACACCTTC
size: .
V: TRBV12-3/TRBV12-4
D: .
J: TRBJ1-2

CDR3: CSAREGASTEAFF
DNA: TGCAGTGCTAGGGAGGGGGCGAGCACTGAAGCTTTCTTT
size: few
V: TRBV20-1
D: TRBD1
J: TRBJ1-1

CDR3: CASSYESSYNSPLHF
DNA: TGTGCCAGCAGTTATGAGAGCTCCTATAATTCACCCCTCCACTTT
size: few
V: TRBV6-5
D: .
J: TRBJ1-6

CDR3: CASSHTGTGYYGYTF
DNA: TGTGCCAGCAGCCACACCGGGACAGGGTACTATGGCTACACCTTC
size: .
V: TRBV6-1
D: TRBD1
J: TRBJ1-2

CDR3: CSVEALPYNEQFF
DNA: TGCAGCGTTGAGGCCCTTCCCTACAATGAGCAGTTCTTC
size: few
V: TRBV29-1
D: .
J: TRBJ2-1

CDR3: CASRSGTGAEGYTF
DNA: TGTGCCAGCAGATCCGGGACAGGCGCAGAAGGCTACACCTTC
size: few
V: TRBV12-3/TRBV12-4
D: TRBD1
J: TRBJ1-2

CDR3: CASEPASYEQYF
DNA: TGTGCCAGCGAACCCGCCTCCTACGAGCAGTACTTC
size: few
V: TRBV21-1
D: .
J: TRBJ2-7

CDR3: CASSPRTTRRDEQFF
DNA: TGTGCCAGCAGCCCCCGGACTACCCGTAGGGATGAGCAGTTCTTC
size: .
V: TRBV9
D: .
J: TRBJ2-1

CDR3: CASSYMGAGQPQHF
DNA: TGTGCCAGCAGTTACATGGGGGCAGGGCAGCCCCAGCATTTT
size: many
V: TRBV6-5
D: .
J: TRBJ1-5

CDR3: CASSFSQGSRQTQYF
DNA: TGTGCCAGCAGTTTCAGTCAGGGGTCCCGACAGACCCAGTACTTC
size: few
V: TRBV6-5
D: .
J: TRBJ2-5